These T cell receptor beta chains were read from a single sample in a study of siplizumab effects on memory and regulatory T cells. The method was immunoSEQ multiplex PCR; TCRdb's version includes in-frame clones alone and lacks a portion of them. The table has around 94,000 clones, roughly 90% seen once. The sequenced material came from CD4+ T cells sorted from blood. The receptors derive from a human donor in good health. The CDR3 runs from the conserved cysteine through the conserved F or W. D genes are given only for firm matches. Some rows have no size entry. The others give once, few or many, or a class for an expanded clone.

J: TRBJ1-1
size: NA
D: NA
V: TRBV19
CDR3: CASTQNTEAFF
DNA: TGTGCCAGCACCCAGAACACTGAAGCTTTCTTT

J: TRBJ2-1
size: NA
D: TRBD1
V: TRBV5-1
CDR3: CASSQRQGGHNEQFF
DNA: TGCGCCAGCAGCCAAAGACAGGGCGGACACAATGAGCAGTTCTTC

J: TRBJ2-6
size: NA
D: TRBD1
V: TRBV28
CDR3: CASSKGRDRVASGANVLTF
DNA: TGTGCCAGCTCCAAGGGACGGGACAGGGTAGCGTCTGGGGCCAACGTCCTGACTTTC

J: TRBJ2-7
size: NA
D: NA
V: TRBV30
CDR3: CAWSVRRYYEQYF
DNA: TGTGCCTGGAGTGTCCGCCGGTACTACGAGCAGTACTTC

J: TRBJ1-3
size: once
D: TRBD1
V: TRBV19
CDR3: CATAGQSGNTIYF
DNA: TGTGCCACGGCGGGACAGTCTGGAAACACCATATATTTT

J: TRBJ2-3
size: once
D: TRBD1
V: TRBV7-2
CDR3: CASSDNRGIIADTQYF
DNA: TGTGCCAGCAGCGACAACAGGGGGATCATCGCAGATACGCAGTATTTT

J: TRBJ2-3
size: NA
D: NA
V: TRBV11-3
CDR3: CASSLGQNTDTQYF
DNA: TGTGCCAGCAGCTTAGGGCAGAACACAGATACGCAGTATTTT

J: TRBJ2-7
size: once
D: NA
V: TRBV18
CDR3: CASSPLLTQPYEQYF
DNA: TGTGCCAGCTCACCCCTTCTGACGCAGCCATACGAGCAGTACTTC

J: TRBJ1-2
size: NA
D: NA
V: TRBV19
CDR3: CASSADRGKTF
DNA: TGTGCCAGTAGTGCCGACCGCGGGAAGACCTTC

J: TRBJ1-1
size: NA
D: NA
V: TRBV19
CDR3: CASSGRVPLGTEAFF
DNA: TGTGCCAGTAGTGGGAGGGTCCCCTTGGGCACTGAAGCTTTCTTT

J: TRBJ1-2
size: NA
D: NA
V: TRBV28
CDR3: CASYTFPWGYTF
DNA: TGTGCCAGCTACACCTTTCCCTGGGGCTACACCTTC

J: TRBJ1-6
size: once
D: NA
V: TRBV5-1
CDR3: CASSLGPGTVNSPLHF
DNA: TGCGCCAGCAGCTTGGGACCCGGGACTGTTAATTCACCCCTCCACTTT

J: TRBJ1-4
size: once
D: NA
V: TRBV18
CDR3: CASSHGGSGEKLFF
DNA: TGTGCCAGCTCACACGGAGGGTCTGGAGAAAAACTGTTTTTT

J: TRBJ2-7
size: NA
D: TRBD2
V: TRBV7-3
CDR3: CASSSQRERYYEQYF
DNA: TGTGCCAGCAGCTCCCAGCGGGAGAGGTACTACGAGCAGTACTTC